This TCR beta chain was captured in a study of identical twins. Template switching (which added a universal primer site) was used, and cDNA carried unique molecular identifiers. One entry per CDR3 protein, called by TCRdb with MiXCR from the 5' RACE reads. This repertoire shows 200,000 to 300,000 distinct CDR3 sequences, 5.5% to 8% found once; its top ten account for approximately 3.6%. This clonotype was recorded at least ten times. As yet, its antigen is unknown. Study results and caveats: The study drew conclusions from cross-sectional statistical analysis, not from following the same donors. Where beta out-of-frame sequences were concerned, excess twin sharing was weaker. Possibly, invariant MAIT and iNKT cells partly confounded zero-insertion analyses.

After removal of 5 bases from V and 6 bases from J, the junction contained 5 bases not matched to a gene. The CDR3 length is 15 residues. The same data also contributed to another study, on yellow fever vaccine responses in identical twins.

This TCR came from a woman younger than 35 in good health. The sequenced material came from memory (CD45RO+) T cells sorted from blood. This chain links TRBV12-3 or TRBV12-4 with TRBJ2-1; TRBD2 matches at 12 bases. CDR3 sequence reads: CASSPWTSGTNEQFF. For the CDR3, the DNA is TGTGCCAGCAGTCCATGGACTAGCGGGACCAATGAGCAGTTCTTC.